This passage covers 14 T cell receptor beta chains from one sample sequenced in a study of blood T cell repertoires in COVID-19. Sequenced by immunoSEQ multiplex PCR; TCRdb stores in-frame clones only, minus some. The data contain about 170,000 clones, approximately 86% of them seen just once; the ten biggest clones take up around 2.5%. The sequenced material came from peripheral blood. These receptors came from a woman older than 75 with COVID-19, enrolled during active disease.

This clone was recorded only once. The chain uses TRBV9 and TRBJ2-3; 8 bases are shared with TRBD2. Trimming took 0 bases from V and 0 from J; bases not matched to a gene: 9. This CDR3 is 18 amino acids long. Germline V gene sequence: CDR1 SGDLS, CDR2 YYNGEE. The CDR3 DNA reads as TGTGCCAGCAGCGTAGGCCCGACTAGCGTTTCTAGCACAGATACGCAGTATTTT. It specifies CASSVGPTSVSSTDTQYF.

The rearrangement links TRBV28 to TRBJ1-1; the D gene is possibly TRBD1 (5 bases). V was shortened by 7 bases and J by 10 bases, with 16 bases between the two germline ends. CDR3 size: 12 residues. CDR1 is MDHEN and CDR2 is SYDVKM in the germline V gene. The CDR3 loop is CASNRQPLLAFF. DNA of the CDR3: TGTGCCAGCAACCGACAGCCCCTGCTAGCTTTCTTT.

CDR3 residues: CASSLVGGPSSYEQYF. The CDR3 region has the DNA TGCGCCAGCAGCTTGGTGGGCGGGCCAAGCTCCTACGAGCAGTACTTC. The V and J genes are TRBV5-1 and TRBJ2-7; the D gene is possibly TRBD2 (5 bases). CDR1 and CDR2 (germline): SGHRS, YFSETQ. The ends were cut back, 0 bases at V and 0 bases at J, with 13 bases in the middle. The CDR3 spans 16 residues.

V gene TRBV3-1 (or the pseudogene TRBV3-2) combines with J gene TRBJ2-7; the match to TRBD1 covers 7 bases. The CDR3 length is 13 residues. Looked up from germline, CDR1 is LGHDT and CDR2 is YNNKEL (reference sequence). The V segment lost 3 bases and the J segment 3 bases; nucleotides outside the gene matches: 2. In nucleotides, the CDR3 is TGTGCCAGCAGCCAGAACAGGGGCTACGAGCAGTACTTC. This encodes CASSQNRGYEQYF.

The chain uses TRBV4-2 and TRBJ2-5; TRBD1 agrees at 7 bases. Germline values: CDR1 LGHNA, CDR2 YNFKEQ. The CDR3 runs to 13 residues. V gave up 5 bases and J gave up 4 bases; unmatched junction bases: 4. The CDR3 DNA is TGTGCCAGCAGCAAGAGACAGGGAGAGACCCAGTACTTC. Encoded protein: CASSKRQGETQYF.

This rearrangement joins TRBV9 to TRBJ2-1; 7 bases line up with TRBD1. The CDR3 length is 14 residues. V was pared by 0 bases and J by 7 bases, with 4 bases of the junction left unmatched. Germline CDR1 is SGDLS and CDR2 is YYNGEE. The CDR3 DNA reads as TGTGCCAGCAGCGTAGACAGGGGAGAGAATGAGCAGTTCTTC. Translation gives CASSVDRGENEQFF.

The V and J genes are TRBV14 and TRBJ1-6; D call uncertain. The germline V and J ends were trimmed by 4 bases and 18 bases, with 16 bases remaining between them. This CDR3 spans 12 amino acids. Germline-derived CDR1 and CDR2 are SGHDN and FVKESK. CDR3: CASSPHSGRHHF. The CDR3 DNA is TGTGCCAGCAGCCCCCACTCGGGTCGTCACCACTTT.

This chain joins TRBV7-9 and TRBJ2-7; 9 bases agree with TRBD1. From germline, CDR1 is SEHNR and CDR2 FQNEAQ (reference sequence). V was clipped by 4 bases and J by 1 base; unmatched bases: 2. CDR3 length: 14 amino acids. The CDR3 loop is CASSSGTGSYEQYF. The CDR3 DNA reads as TGTGCCAGCAGCTCCGGGACAGGGTCCTACGAGCAGTACTTC.

This sequence joins TRBV6-6 and TRBJ1-5, with TRBD1 identical over 8 bases. The CDR3 length is 15 residues. Germline loops: CDR1 MNHNY, CDR2 SVGAGI (reference sequence). Unmatched junction bases numbered 4, after V lost 6 bases and J lost 0 bases. The CDR3 DNA follows: TGTGCCAGCAGGATAGGACAGGGTAGCAATCAGCCCCAGCATTTT. It specifies CASRIGQGSNQPQHF.

This chain uses TRBV6-6 with TRBJ1-2; no clear D. V shed 5 bases and J shed 0 bases, with 25 bases lying between them. Germline values: CDR1 MNHNY, CDR2 SVGAGI (reference sequence). This CDR3 is built from 19 residues. DNA of the CDR3: TGTGCCAGCAGTCTTCACCGGAGCCCCCGGCTAAGTTCTAACTATGGCTACACCTTC. Translation gives CASSLHRSPRLSSNYGYTF.

The V and J genes are TRBV7-9 and TRBJ2-7; 7 bases align to TRBD2. Germline lookup yields CDR1 SEHNR and CDR2 FQNEAQ (reference sequence). CDR3 size: 14 residues. V gave up 8 bases and J gave up 3 bases; unmatched junction bases: 10. The CDR3 here is CASGGGTADYEQYF. The CDR3 DNA sequence: TGTGCCAGCGGGGGGGGGACCGCCGACTACGAGCAGTACTTC.

V is TRBV6-2 or TRBV6-3 and J is TRBJ2-1, with 8 bases identical to TRBD2. Germline loops: CDR1 MNHEY, CDR2 SVGEGT. V lost 6 bases and J lost 9; bases outside the gene matches: 4. There are 12 residues in the CDR3. The CDR3 nucleotides read TGTGCCAGCAGCCGGGAGGGCAGTGAGCAGTTCTTC. Protein product: CASSREGSEQFF.

The genes are TRBV2 and TRBJ2-7, with D perhaps matching TRBD1 (5 bases). The length of the CDR3 is 14 residues. V lost 6 bases and J lost 7, with 19 bases in between. Germline loops: CDR1 SNHLY, CDR2 FYNNEI. In DNA form, the CDR3 reads TGTGCCAGCAGCCCCCTAATGACAGATAGGGAGCAGTACTTC. Its translation is CASSPLMTDREQYF.

The rearrangement joins TRBV5-1 to TRBJ1-4, with D hard to call. The CDR3 loop spans 14 amino acids. In germline, CDR1 is SGHRS, CDR2 YFSETQ. V lost 0 bases to trimming and J lost 3 bases, with 6 bases between them. CDR3 DNA: TGCGCCAGCAGCTTGGACAGTTCTAATGAAAAACTGTTTTTT. This codes for CASSLDSSNEKLFF.